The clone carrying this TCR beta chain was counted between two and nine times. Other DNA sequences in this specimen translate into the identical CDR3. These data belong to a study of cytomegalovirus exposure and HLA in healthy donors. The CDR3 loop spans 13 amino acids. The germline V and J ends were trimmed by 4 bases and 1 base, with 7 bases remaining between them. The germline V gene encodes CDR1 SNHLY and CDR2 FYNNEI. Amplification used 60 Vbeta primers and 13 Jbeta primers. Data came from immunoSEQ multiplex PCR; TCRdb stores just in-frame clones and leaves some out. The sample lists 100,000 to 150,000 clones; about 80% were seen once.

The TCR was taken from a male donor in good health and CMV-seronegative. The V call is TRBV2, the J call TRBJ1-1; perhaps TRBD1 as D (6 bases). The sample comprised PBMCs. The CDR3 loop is CASSAQGNTEAFF. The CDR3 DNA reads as TGTGCCAGCAGTGCACAGGGGAACACTGAAGCTTTCTTT.